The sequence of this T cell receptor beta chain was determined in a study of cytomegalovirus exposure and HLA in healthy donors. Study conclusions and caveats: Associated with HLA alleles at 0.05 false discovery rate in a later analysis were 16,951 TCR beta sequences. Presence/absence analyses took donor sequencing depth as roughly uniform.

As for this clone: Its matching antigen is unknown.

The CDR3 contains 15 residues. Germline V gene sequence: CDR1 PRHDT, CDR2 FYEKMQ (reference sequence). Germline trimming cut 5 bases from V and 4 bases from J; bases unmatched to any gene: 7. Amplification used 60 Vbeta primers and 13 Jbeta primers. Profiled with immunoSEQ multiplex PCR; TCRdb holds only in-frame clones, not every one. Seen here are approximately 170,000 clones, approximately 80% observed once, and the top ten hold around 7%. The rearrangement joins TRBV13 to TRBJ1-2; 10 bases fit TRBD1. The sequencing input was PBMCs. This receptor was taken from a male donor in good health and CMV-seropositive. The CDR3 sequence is CASSRLGQGPYGYTF. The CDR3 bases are TGTGCCAGCAGCCGACTGGGACAGGGGCCCTATGGCTACACCTTC.